These T cell receptor beta chains were read from a single sample in a study of T-cell reconstitution after alpha-beta-depleted transplantation in children. MiXCR, run by TCRdb on the PCR reads, gives a single entry per CDR3 protein. Of around 700,000 distinct CDR3 sequences detected, 13% appear once; the ten largest clones hold around 0.79%. The source was PBMCs, collected before TCRalphabeta/CD19-depleted stem cell transplant. These receptors came from a girl aged 2-10 years with congenital amegakaryocytic thrombocytopenia, due to receive a stem cell transplant. Both conserved end residues are part of each CDR3. Fields, in order: V gene, CDR3 length, J gene, D gene, clone size, CDR3 protein, CDR3 DNA. A D gene is named only where the DNA matches it firmly. Only some rows state a clone size, as once, few, many or a class for expanded clones.

TRBV6-5	14	TRBJ2-1	-	few	CASTINGIYNEQFF	TGTGCCAGCACTATTAATGGGATCTACAATGAGCAGTTCTTC
TRBV25-1	15	TRBJ2-1	TRBD2	few	CASSEPGRAHHEQFF	TGTGCCAGCAGTGAGCCCGGGAGGGCCCATCATGAGCAGTTCTTC
TRBV2	15	TRBJ2-7	TRBD2	-	CASSERSGRAYEQYF	TGTGCCAGCAGTGAACGGAGCGGGAGAGCCTACGAGCAGTACTTC
TRBV12-3/TRBV12-4	14	TRBJ2-1	TRBD1	many	CASSSSQGVNEQFF	TGTGCCAGCAGTTCCTCGCAGGGGGTGAATGAGCAGTTCTTC
TRBV12-3/TRBV12-4	15	TRBJ2-7	TRBD2	-	CASRPEGSGSHEQYF	TGTGCCAGCAGGCCTGAGGGTAGCGGGAGCCACGAGCAGTACTTC
TRBV27	16	TRBJ2-5	TRBD2	many	CASSLSGLAGEETQYF	TGTGCCAGCAGTTTATCCGGACTAGCGGGAGAAGAGACCCAGTACTTC
TRBV7-9	15	TRBJ1-3	-	many	CASSPGTYSGNTIYF	TGTGCCAGCAGCCCCGGGACCTACTCTGGAAACACCATATATTTT
TRBV5-1	18	TRBJ1-1	-	-	CASRQVSGGSIKNTEAFF	TGCGCCAGCCGGCAAGTTAGTGGAGGGTCGATAAAGAACACTGAAGCTTTCTTT
TRBV20-1	10	TRBJ2-5	-	many	CSVGIQTQYF	TGCAGTGTTGGGATTCAGACCCAGTACTTC
TRBV5-1	14	TRBJ2-7	-	few	CASSLGRYEREQYF	TGCGCCAGCAGCTTGGGCAGGTACGAGAGAGAGCAGTACTTC
TRBV12-3/TRBV12-4	18	TRBJ2-2	-	many	CASSLAQHDITNTGELFF	TGTGCCAGCAGTTTAGCTCAACACGACATAACGAACACCGGGGAGCTGTTTTTT
TRBV20-1	12	TRBJ2-7	TRBD2	few	CSARSGRGEQYF	TGCAGTGCAAGGAGCGGGAGAGGCGAGCAGTACTTC
TRBV20-1	14	TRBJ2-1	-	many	CSARDGLSYNEQFF	TGCAGTGCTAGAGACGGACTATCCTACAATGAGCAGTTCTTC
TRBV10-3	12	TRBJ2-7	TRBD1	many	CAILTGAYEQYF	TGTGCCATCCTGACAGGGGCCTACGAGCAGTACTTC
TRBV3-1	16	TRBJ2-3	-	many	CASSPDLYRLTDTQYF	TGTGCCAGCAGCCCCGACCTCTATCGACTTACAGATACGCAGTATTTT
TRBV12-3/TRBV12-4	12	TRBJ1-2	-	many	CASSLGASGYTF	TGTGCCAGCAGTTTGGGGGCATCGGGCTACACCTTC
TRBV5-5	13	TRBJ2-7	-	many	CASSLTLSYEQYF	TGTGCCAGCAGCTTGACCCTATCCTACGAGCAGTACTTC
TRBV5-1	16	TRBJ2-3	-	-	CASSLVASGVTDTQYF	TGCGCCAGCAGCTTGGTCGCGAGCGGAGTCACAGATACGCAGTATTTT
TRBV12-3/TRBV12-4	14	TRBJ2-1	-	many	CASSISSSLNEQFF	TGTGCCAGCAGCATTTCTTCAAGCCTCAATGAGCAGTTCTTC
TRBV20-1	13	TRBJ1-4	-	-	CSAREGVNEKLFF	TGCAGTGCTAGAGAGGGGGTTAATGAAAAACTGTTTTTT
TRBV6-6	10	TRBJ1-1	-	many	CASSQIEAFF	TGTGCCAGCAGTCAGATTGAAGCTTTCTTT
TRBV20-1	16	TRBJ1-4	-	-	CSASYGAAATNEKLFF	TGCAGTGCTAGTTACGGGGCCGCTGCAACTAATGAAAAACTGTTTTTT